This T cell receptor beta chain is drawn from a study of blood T cell repertoires in COVID-19. Across the whole study: Researchers got acute and convalescent COVID-19 samples from the United States, Italy and Spain. PBMCs, B-cell-depleted T cells, or T cells were the source of the cDNA or gDNA that made up the material.

The data were produced by immunoSEQ multiplex PCR, yet TCRdb's version contains in-frame clones alone and is incomplete. The table lists more than 95,000 clones, around 90% of them singletons. With 4 bases removed from V and 1 base from J, the gap between germline ends came to 11 bases. Germline-derived CDR1 and CDR2 are SGHTA and FQGNSA. CDR3 length equals 15 residues. The clonotype was recovered from a human donor in a cohort sampled during active COVID-19. Sequencing was performed on peripheral blood. V is TRBV7-2 and J is TRBJ1-5; no clear D. CDR3 nucleotides: TGTGCCAGCAGCTATCACTCGGGAAGCAATCAGCCCCAGCATTTT. Amino acid sequence: CASSYHSGSNQPQHF.